The clone carrying this T cell receptor (beta chain) was seen ten or more times. These data originate in a study of glioma-infiltrating T cells. CDR1 MDHEN and CDR2 SYDVKM come from the germline V gene. CDR3 length: 15 residues. J gave up 4 bases and V 6 bases, and 10 bases lay outside the gene matches. Using RNA template, CDR3s of TCR alpha and beta were amplified with iRepertoire arm-PCR. TCRdb reprocessed the multiplex PCR reads with MiXCR, giving one entry per CDR3 protein. The sample lists roughly 350,000 distinct CDR3 sequences, roughly two fifths occurring once. The sequencing sample was made of glioma tissue, nonneoplastic brain tissue, or PBMCs (not recorded which). The chain combines TRBV28 with TRBJ1-2; TRBD1 aligns across 8 bases. The TCR comes from a human donor with low-grade glioma or glioblastoma, undergoing nonglioma brain surgery, or in good health (not recorded which). As DNA, the CDR3 is TGTGCCAGCAGCCCACCCCGGACAGGGTTCTATGGCTACACCTTC. This sequence encodes CASSPPRTGFYGYTF.